This TCR beta chain was sequenced during a study of blood T cells in healthy people across ages. This clonotype has a handful of counts. Together with a sample-barcoded 5' primer, a J-beta primer mix was included in a second PCR lasting about 7 to 11 cycles. TCRdb itself ran the 5' RACE reads through MiXCR, one entry per CDR3 protein. This sample yields about 1.8 million distinct CDR3 sequences, of which just under 50% are seen a single time; approximately 2.1% belongs to the top ten. Germline V lookup: CDR1 MNHEY, CDR2 SVGAGI. The V end lost 2 bases, the J end lost 0 bases, and 11 bases lay between the germline ends. This CDR3 has 15 residues.

The sample was blood. The sequence came from a middle-aged woman in good health. The chain combines TRBV6-5 with TRBJ2-7; D is undetermined. As DNA, the CDR3 is TGTGCCAGCAGTTACAAGGGTGGCAGCTCCTACGAGCAGTACTTC. Protein: CASSYKGGSSYEQYF.